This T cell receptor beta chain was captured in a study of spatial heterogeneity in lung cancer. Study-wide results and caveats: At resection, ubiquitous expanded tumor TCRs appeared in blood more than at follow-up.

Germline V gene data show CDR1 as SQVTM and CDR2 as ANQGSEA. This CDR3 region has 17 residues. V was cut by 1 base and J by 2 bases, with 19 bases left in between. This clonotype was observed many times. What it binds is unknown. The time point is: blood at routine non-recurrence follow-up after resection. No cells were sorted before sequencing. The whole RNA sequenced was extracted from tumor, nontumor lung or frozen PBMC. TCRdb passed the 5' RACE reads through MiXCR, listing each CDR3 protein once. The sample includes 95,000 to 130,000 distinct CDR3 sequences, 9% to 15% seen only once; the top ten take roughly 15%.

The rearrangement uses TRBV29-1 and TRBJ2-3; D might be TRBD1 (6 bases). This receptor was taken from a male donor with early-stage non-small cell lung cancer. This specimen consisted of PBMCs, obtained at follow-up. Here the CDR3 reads CSVEGGHKGVNTDTQYF. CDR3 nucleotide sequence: TGCAGCGTTGAAGGGGGCCACAAGGGGGTTAACACAGATACGCAGTATTTT.